This T cell receptor (beta chain) was profiled in a study of blood T cell repertoires in COVID-19. The CDR3 runs 11 residues. Germline CDR1 SQVTM, CDR2 ANQGSEA. Trimming left V 8 bases short and J 0 bases short, with 7 bases between. Sequencing was performed with immunoSEQ multiplex PCR; in TCRdb, only in-frame clones are kept and a portion is missing. The table has 60,000 or so clones, about 80% seen once; the top ten hold approximately 3.4%. This clonotype originated in a man in his 60s with acute or convalescent COVID-19. V gene TRBV29-1 combines with J gene TRBJ1-2; perhaps TRBD1 as D (5 bases). The sample taken for sequencing was peripheral blood. The CDR3 DNA follows: TGCAGCTTGGGGCCTAACTATGGCTACACCTTC. This sequence encodes CSLGPNYGYTF.